This T cell receptor (beta chain) was found in a study of blood T cell repertoires in COVID-19. Here immunoSEQ multiplex PCR was the method, and the copy in TCRdb shows in-frame clones only, minus some. This repertoire shows 160,000 or so clones, more than 75% found once; its top ten account for about 6%. V lost 0 bases to trimming and J lost 6 bases, with 6 bases between them. The germline gives CDR1 SSHAT, CDR2 FNYEAQ (reference sequence). The CDR3 runs 13 residues. The source material was PBMCs or T cells enriched from blood (not recorded which). The chain uses TRBV7-7 and TRBJ1-5; D call uncertain. This receptor was obtained from a man aged 40-50 years who had recovered from COVID-19. The CDR3 region has the DNA TGTGCCAGCAGCTTAGCCGAGGGTCAGCCCCAGCATTTT. Translated, it gives CASSLAEGQPQHF.